This T cell receptor beta chain was observed in a study of neurological immune-mediated disorders. Study results and caveats: No sharing of CDR3 amino acid sequences was observed among expanded clones across subjects, suggesting private repertoires in all groups. The multiple sclerosis repertoire cluster had no clinical or MRI correlate. The study phylogenetically grouped the repertoires of 18 of 34 multiple sclerosis patients into one related-CDR3 cluster, a possible signature.

This clonotype was counted at least ten times. Its cognate antigen is unknown. Trimming shortened V by 3 bases and J by 6 bases, and 3 bases separated the two germline ends. Germline lookup yields CDR1 GTSNPN and CDR2 SVGIG (reference sequence). The CDR3 has 10 amino acids. A 10-nucleotide random UMI tagged transcripts in template-switch 5'RACE cDNA synthesis. TCRdb fed the 5' RACE reads into MiXCR, producing one record per CDR3 protein. The repertoire holds approximately 130,000 distinct CDR3 sequences, roughly 3.1% seen once, with 1.3% in the top ten. This sequence originates from a young woman with multiple sclerosis. V and J are TRBV30 and TRBJ2-1, with D unresolved. Sequencing was carried out using PBMCs. CDR3 bases: TGTGCCTGGAGCCTCAATGAGCAGTTCTTC. Its translation is CAWSLNEQFF.